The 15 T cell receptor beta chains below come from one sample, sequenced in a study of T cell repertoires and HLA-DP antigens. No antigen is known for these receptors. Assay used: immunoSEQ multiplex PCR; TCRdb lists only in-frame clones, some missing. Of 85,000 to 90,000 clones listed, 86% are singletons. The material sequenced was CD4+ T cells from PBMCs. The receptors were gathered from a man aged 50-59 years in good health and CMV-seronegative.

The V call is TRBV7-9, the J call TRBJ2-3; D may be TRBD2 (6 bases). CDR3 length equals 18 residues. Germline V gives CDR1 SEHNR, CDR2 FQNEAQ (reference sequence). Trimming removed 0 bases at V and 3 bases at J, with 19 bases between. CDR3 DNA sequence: TGTGCCAGCAGCTTAGCGATCCGTCGACTAGAGGTTACAGATACGCAGTATTTT. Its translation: CASSLAIRRLEVTDTQYF. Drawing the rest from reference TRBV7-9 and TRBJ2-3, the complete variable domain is DTGVSQNPRHKITKRGQNVTFRCDPISEHNRLYWYRQTLGQGPEFLTYFQNEAQLEKSRLLSDRFSAERPKGSFSTLEIQRTEQGDSAMYLCASSLAIRRLEVTDTQYFGPGTRLTVL.

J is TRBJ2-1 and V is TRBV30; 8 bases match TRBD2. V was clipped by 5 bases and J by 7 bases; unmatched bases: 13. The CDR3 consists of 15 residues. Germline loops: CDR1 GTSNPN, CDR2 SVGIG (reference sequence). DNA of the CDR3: TGTGCCTGGGGGAGTCTCAGCGGGAGAGGAAATGAGCAGTTCTTC. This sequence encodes CAWGSLSGRGNEQFF.

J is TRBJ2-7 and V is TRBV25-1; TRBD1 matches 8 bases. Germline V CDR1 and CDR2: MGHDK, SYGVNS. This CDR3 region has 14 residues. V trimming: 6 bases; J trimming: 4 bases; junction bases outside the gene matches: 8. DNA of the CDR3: TGTGCCAGCAGAGACGGGACAGGATTATACGAGCAGTACTTC. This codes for CASRDGTGLYEQYF.

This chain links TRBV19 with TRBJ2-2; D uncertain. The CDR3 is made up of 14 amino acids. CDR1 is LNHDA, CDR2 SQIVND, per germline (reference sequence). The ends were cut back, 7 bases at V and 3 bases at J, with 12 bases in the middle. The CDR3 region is CASTSTPYTGELFF. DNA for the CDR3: TGTGCCAGTACCTCTACCCCCTACACCGGGGAGCTGTTTTTT. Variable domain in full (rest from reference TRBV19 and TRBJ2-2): DGGITQSPKYLFRKEGQNVTLSCEQNLNHDAMYWYRQDPGQGLRLIYYSQIVNDFQKGDIAEGYSVSREKKESFPLTVTSAQKNPTAFYLCASTSTPYTGELFFGEGSRLTVL.

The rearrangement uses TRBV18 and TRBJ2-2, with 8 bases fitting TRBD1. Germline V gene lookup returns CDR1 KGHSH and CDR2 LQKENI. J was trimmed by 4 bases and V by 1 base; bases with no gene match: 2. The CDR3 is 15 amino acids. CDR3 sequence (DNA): TGTGCCAGCTCACCACAGGACAGGGCCACCGGGGAGCTGTTTTTT. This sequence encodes CASSPQDRATGELFF.

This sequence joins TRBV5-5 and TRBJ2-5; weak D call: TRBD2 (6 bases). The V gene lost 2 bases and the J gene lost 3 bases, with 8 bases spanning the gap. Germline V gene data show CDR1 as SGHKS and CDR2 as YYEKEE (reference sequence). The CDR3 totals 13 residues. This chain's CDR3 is CASSFGGEETQYF. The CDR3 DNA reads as TGTGCCAGCAGCTTTGGCGGGGAAGAGACCCAGTACTTC.

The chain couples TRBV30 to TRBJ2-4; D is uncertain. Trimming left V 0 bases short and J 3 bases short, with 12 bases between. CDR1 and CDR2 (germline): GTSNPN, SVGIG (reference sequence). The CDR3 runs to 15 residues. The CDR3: CAWSVPTLGKNIQYF. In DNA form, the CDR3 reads TGTGCCTGGAGTGTACCGACTCTTGGCAAAAACATTCAGTACTTC.

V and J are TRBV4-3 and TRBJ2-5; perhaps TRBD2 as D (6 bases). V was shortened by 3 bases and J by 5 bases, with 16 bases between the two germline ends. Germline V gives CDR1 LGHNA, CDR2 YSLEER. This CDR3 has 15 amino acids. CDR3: CASSQGGGDRETQYF. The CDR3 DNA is TGCGCCAGCAGCCAGGGGGGTGGGGATCGGGAGACCCAGTACTTC.

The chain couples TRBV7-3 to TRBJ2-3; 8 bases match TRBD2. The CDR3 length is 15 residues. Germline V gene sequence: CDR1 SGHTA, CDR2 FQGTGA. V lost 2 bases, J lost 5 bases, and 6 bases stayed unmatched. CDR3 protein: CASSLRGGLGDTQYF. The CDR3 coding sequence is TGTGCCAGCAGCTTACGGGGGGGCCTAGGAGATACGCAGTATTTT. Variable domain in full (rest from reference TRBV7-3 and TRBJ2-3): GAGVSQTPSNKVTEKGKYVELRCDPISGHTALYWYRQSLGQGPEFLIYFQGTGAADDSGLPNDRFFAVRPEGSVSTLKIQRTERGDSAVYLCASSLRGGLGDTQYFGPGTRLTVL.

The CDR3 region has the DNA TGTGCCAGCAGCCTGTCCCGGGACACGGAGCAGTACTTC. Translating gives CASSLSRDTEQYF. The genes are TRBV7-2 and TRBJ2-7, with D possibly matching TRBD1 (6 bases). Germline values: CDR1 SGHTA, CDR2 FQGNSA. Trimming took off 5 bases at V and 7 bases at J, with 15 bases between the two ends. CDR3 length: 13 amino acids.

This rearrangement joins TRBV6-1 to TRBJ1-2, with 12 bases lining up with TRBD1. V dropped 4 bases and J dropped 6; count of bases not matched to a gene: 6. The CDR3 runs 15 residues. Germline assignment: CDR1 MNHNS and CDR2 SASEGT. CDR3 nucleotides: TGTGCCAGCAGTGGACGGGGACAGGGGGCTCATGGCTACACCTTC. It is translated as CASSGRGQGAHGYTF.

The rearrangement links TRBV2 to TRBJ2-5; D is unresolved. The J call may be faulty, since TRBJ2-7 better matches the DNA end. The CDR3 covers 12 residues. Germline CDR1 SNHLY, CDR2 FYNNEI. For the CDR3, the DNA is TGTGCCAGCAGTGAAGGGACCCACGAGCAGTACTTC. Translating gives CASSEGTHEQYF.

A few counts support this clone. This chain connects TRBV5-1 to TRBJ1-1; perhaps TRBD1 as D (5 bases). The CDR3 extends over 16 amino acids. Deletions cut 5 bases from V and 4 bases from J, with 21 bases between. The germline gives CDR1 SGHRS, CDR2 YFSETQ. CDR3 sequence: CASRRARDLHRTEAFF. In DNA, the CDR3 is TGCGCCAGCAGACGGGCCCGGGACCTCCATCGCACTGAAGCTTTCTTT.

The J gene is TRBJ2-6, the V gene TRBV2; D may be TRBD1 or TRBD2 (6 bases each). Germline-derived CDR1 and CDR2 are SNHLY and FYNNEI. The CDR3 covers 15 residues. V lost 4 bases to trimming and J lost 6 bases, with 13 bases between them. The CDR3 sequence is CASSAARGQANVLTF. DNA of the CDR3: TGTGCCAGCAGTGCGGCCCGGGGGCAGGCCAACGTCCTGACTTTC.

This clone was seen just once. In nucleotides, the CDR3 is TGTGCCAGCAGCCAAAATGGGGCCGCGAACGTCTACGAGCAGTACTTC. Amino acids: CASSQNGAANVYEQYF. The chain uses TRBV4-2 and TRBJ2-7, with D perhaps matching TRBD1 (5 bases). Trimming shortened V by 2 bases and J by 3 bases, and 17 bases separated the two germline ends. Germline loops: CDR1 LGHNA, CDR2 YNFKEQ. This CDR3 spans 16 amino acids.